Presented here are 21 T cell receptor beta chains from one specimen sequenced in a study of cytomegalovirus exposure and HLA in healthy donors. 60 Vbeta and 13 Jbeta primers were used in PCR. Clones were sequenced by immunoSEQ multiplex PCR, and TCRdb holds only the in-frame ones, with some missing. The sample holds roughly 120,000 clones, around three quarters seen once. The sequencing sample was made of PBMCs. Source of these receptors: a man aged 35 to 55 in good health and CMV-seronegative.

Here the CDR3 reads CASSLGYVSYNEQFF. The CDR3 DNA reads as TGTGCCAGCAGCTTAGGCTATGTCTCCTACAATGAGCAGTTCTTC. The chain has TRBV7-2 and TRBJ2-1, with unresolved D. V shed 1 base and J shed 0 bases, with 7 bases lying between them. The CDR3 extends over 15 amino acids. CDR1 is SGHTA, CDR2 FQGNSA, per germline.

The chain is built from TRBV2 and TRBJ2-5; D gene uncertain. The length of the CDR3 is 13 residues. V was shortened by 2 bases and J by 2 bases, with 6 bases between the two germline ends. Germline CDR1 SNHLY, CDR2 FYNNEI. CDR3 DNA: TGTGCCAGCAGTGAAAACAGACAAGAGACCCAGTACTTC. Protein: CASSENRQETQYF.

The chain has TRBV2 and TRBJ1-5; D unclear. CDR1 and CDR2 from the germline V gene are SNHLY and FYNNEI. V was clipped by 5 bases and J by 2 bases, with 13 bases between them. This CDR3 is built from 15 residues. The CDR3 DNA reads TGTGCCAGCAGTCTTCGTGGCAGCGGCAATCAGCCCCAGCATTTT. Its protein is CASSLRGSGNQPQHF.

This clone was seen a single time. This rearrangement joins TRBV13 to TRBJ1-1; 9 positions agree with TRBD1. Trimming took 3 bases from V and 1 from J; bases not matched to a gene: 12. Germline V gene data show CDR1 as PRHDT and CDR2 as FYEKMQ (reference sequence). This CDR3 spans 18 amino acids. The CDR3: CASSLLIRDRERNTEAFF. CDR3 in DNA: TGTGCCAGCAGCTTGTTGATTCGGGACAGGGAACGGAACACTGAAGCTTTCTTT.

The chain combines TRBV11-2 with TRBJ2-1; 8 positions match TRBD2. Trimming at V came to 5 bases and at J to 8 bases, leaving 14 bases not matched to a gene. In germline, CDR1 is SGHAT, CDR2 FQNNGV. The CDR3 has 16 residues. As DNA, the CDR3 is TGTGCCAGCAGCCCCCTGGGGCGGCGGGGGGATTATGAGCAGTTCTTC. Residues: CASSPLGRRGDYEQFF.

Here the CDR3 DNA reads TGTGCCAGCGGACAGGGCAATGAGCAGTTCTTC. Residues: CASGQGNEQFF. The J gene is TRBJ2-1, the V gene TRBV9; 8 nucleotides line up with TRBD1. V shed 7 bases and J 6 bases; nucleotides not matched to a gene: 0. Germline values: CDR1 SGDLS, CDR2 YYNGEE. The CDR3 runs to 11 residues.

This clone has just a few counts. The gene calls are TRBV7-2 and TRBJ2-3, with TRBD2 matching 9 bases. CDR1 and CDR2 (germline): SGHTA, FQGNSA. V lost 2 bases and J lost 4; bases outside the gene matches: 16. The CDR3 runs 19 residues. The CDR3 spells CASSLTQLGRGGRPDTQYF. In DNA, the CDR3 is TGTGCCAGCAGCTTAACCCAGCTGGGGCGGGGGGGCCGCCCAGATACGCAGTATTTT. The full variable domain, its missing parts supplied by reference TRBV7-2 and TRBJ2-3, is GAGVSQSPSNKVTEKGKDVELRCDPISGHTALYWYRQSLGQGLEFLIYFQGNSAPDKSGLPSDRFSAERTGGSVSTLTIQRTQQEDSAVYLCASSLTQLGRGGRPDTQYFGPGTRLTVL.

The CDR3 spells CASSRDPPGELFF. The DNA of the CDR3 is TGTGCCAGCAGCCGAGATCCACCCGGGGAGCTGTTTTTT. The chain employs TRBV7-2 and TRBJ2-2; the D is unclear. Between the trimmed V and J ends, which lost 5 bases and 6 bases, there was a span of 10 bases. The CDR3 is made up of 13 amino acids. Per germline, CDR1 SGHTA and CDR2 FQGNSA.

The gene calls are TRBV7-9 and TRBJ1-2, with D possibly being TRBD1 (5 bases). Germline V gene data show CDR1 as SEHNR and CDR2 as FQNEAQ (reference sequence). The CDR3 loop spans 14 amino acids. The V and J ends lost 6 bases and 4 bases respectively, with 15 bases between them. CDR3 region: CASSLALGPYGYTF. CDR3 sequence (DNA): TGTGCCAGCAGTCTCGCCTTGGGGCCCTATGGCTACACCTTC. Based on the CDR3 plus reference TRBV7-9 and TRBJ1-2, the full variable domain is DTGVSQNPRHKITKRGQNVTFRCDPISEHNRLYWYRQTLGQGPEFLTYFQNEAQLEKSRLLSDRFSAERPKGSFSTLEIQRTEQGDSAMYLCASSLALGPYGYTFGSGTRLTVV.

This clone was counted a single time. CDR3 in amino acids: CASSHVGGSEAFF. CDR3 nucleotides: TGCGCCAGCAGCCATGTGGGGGGGAGTGAAGCTTTCTTT. The V and J genes are TRBV4-1 and TRBJ1-1, with TRBD1 as a possible D gene (5 bases). The CDR3 runs to 13 residues. CDR1 is MGHRA, CDR2 YSYEKL, per germline. V dropped 3 bases and J dropped 7 bases, with 12 bases sitting between them.

The genes are TRBV7-9 and TRBJ2-7, with TRBD2 matching over 7 bases. Trimming at V came to 3 bases and at J to 6 bases, leaving 5 bases not matched to a gene. The V gene's germline CDR1 is SEHNR and CDR2 FQNEAQ (reference sequence). CDR3 size: 13 residues. The CDR3 bases are TGTGCCAGCAGCTTCAGCGGGGTTGGCGAGCAGTACTTC. Its translation: CASSFSGVGEQYF.

This clone was seen once. The chain has TRBV7-6 and TRBJ1-2; TRBD1 might be the D (6 bases). Per germline, CDR1 SGHVS and CDR2 FNYEAQ. The CDR3 has 14 residues. The V end lost 5 bases, the J end lost 4 bases, and 14 bases lay between the germline ends. DNA of the CDR3: TGTGCCAGCAGCAACACAGGGCCTGGCTATGGCTACACCTTC. Encoded protein: CASSNTGPGYGYTF.

V is TRBV7-2 and J is TRBJ2-5; D perhaps matches TRBD1 (6 bases). The J call may be incorrect, as the DNA end agrees better with TRBJ2-7. The CDR3 spans 16 residues. CDR1 is SGHTA, CDR2 FQGNSA, per germline. CDR3 protein: CASSFAGQTPNYEQYF. As DNA, the CDR3 is TGTGCCAGCAGCTTCGCAGGACAGACACCAAACTACGAGCAGTACTTC.

As for this clone: This specimen includes other DNA sequences encoding the same CDR3. The genes are TRBV6-1 and TRBJ1-1, with a possible D match to TRBD1 (5 bases). CDR3 length equals 13 residues. CDR1 MNHNS and CDR2 SASEGT come from the germline V gene. V shed 6 bases and J shed 4 bases, with 12 bases lying between them. CDR3 sequence reads: CASRTGGGTEAFF. The CDR3 DNA sequence: TGTGCCAGCAGGACGGGGGGAGGCACTGAAGCTTTCTTT.

The chain has TRBV28 and TRBJ2-5; TRBD2 is a possible D gene (5 bases). The CDR3 sequence is 17 residues long. Trimming cost V 4 bases and J 1 base, with 19 bases left between them. The V gene's germline CDR1 is MDHEN and CDR2 SYDVKM. The chain's CDR3 is CASSYVGRTGPQETQYF. In DNA form, the CDR3 reads TGTGCCAGCAGTTATGTTGGAAGGACTGGCCCCCAAGAGACCCAGTACTTC.

The genes are TRBV7-9 and TRBJ2-7, with 8 bases lining up with TRBD2. V was pared by 1 base and J by 2 bases, with 4 bases of the junction left unmatched. The length of the CDR3 is 15 residues. CDR1 and CDR2 from the germline V gene are SEHNR and FQNEAQ (reference sequence). DNA of the CDR3: TGTGCCAGCAGCTTAGTCACTAGCGGAGCCTACGAGCAGTACTTC. It encodes CASSLVTSGAYEQYF. Variable domain in full (rest from reference TRBV7-9 and TRBJ2-7): DTGVSQNPRHKITKRGQNVTFRCDPISEHNRLYWYRQTLGQGPEFLTYFQNEAQLEKSRLLSDRFSAERPKGSFSTLEIQRTEQGDSAMYLCASSLVTSGAYEQYFGPGTRLTVT.

The rearrangement joins TRBV2 to TRBJ2-1; tentative D call: TRBD2 (5 bases). V lost 8 bases and J 0 bases, leaving 8 bases between the germline ends. In germline, CDR1 is SNHLY, CDR2 FYNNEI. There are 13 residues in the CDR3. DNA of the CDR3: TGTGCCAGCGTAGGGAGCTCCTACAATGAGCAGTTCTTC. Amino acid sequence: CASVGSSYNEQFF. The whole variable domain, remainder taken from reference TRBV2 and TRBJ2-1, is EPEVTQTPSHQVTQMGQEVILRCVPISNHLYFYWYRQILGQKVEFLVSFYNNEISEKSEIFDDQFSVERPDGSNFTLKIRSTKLEDSAMYFCASVGSSYNEQFFGPGTRLTVL.

This rearrangement joins TRBV2 to TRBJ1-1, with D uncertain. V was trimmed by 6 bases and J by 5 bases, leaving 16 bases between them. Germline assignment: CDR1 SNHLY and CDR2 FYNNEI. The CDR3 totals 14 residues. CDR3 protein: CASRVRGLGTEAFF. CDR3 coding DNA: TGTGCCAGCAGGGTACGGGGTCTAGGGACTGAAGCTTTCTTT.

The V call is TRBV7-3, the J call TRBJ2-1; TRBD1 might be the D (5 bases). The CDR3 has 15 amino acids. Germline V gives CDR1 SGHTA, CDR2 FQGTGA. Trimming left V 5 bases short and J 2 bases short, with 13 bases between. CDR3 region: CASSQGEAPYNEQFF. In DNA, the CDR3 is TGTGCCAGCAGCCAAGGGGAAGCCCCCTACAATGAGCAGTTCTTC. Supplemented by reference TRBV7-3 and TRBJ2-1, the full variable domain reads GAGVSQTPSNKVTEKGKYVELRCDPISGHTALYWYRQSLGQGPEFLIYFQGTGAADDSGLPNDRFFAVRPEGSVSTLKIQRTERGDSAVYLCASSQGEAPYNEQFFGPGTRLTVL.

The chain carries TRBV27 and TRBJ1-4, with TRBD1 identical over 8 bases. J lost 7 bases, V lost 5 bases, and 6 bases had no gene match. Germline lookup yields CDR1 MNHEY and CDR2 SMNVEV (reference sequence). This CDR3 has 14 residues. This chain's CDR3 is CASSKTGDPEKLFF. The DNA for the CDR3 is TGTGCCAGCAGTAAGACAGGGGACCCTGAAAAACTGTTTTTT.

The table lists this clone with a few counts. In the same sample, other DNA sequences code for this CDR3. CDR3 DNA sequence: TGTGCCAGCAGCCAAGATCTGGCCTCAAATCAGCCCCAGCATTTT. Translating it yields CASSQDLASNQPQHF. The rearrangement links TRBV4-2 to TRBJ1-5; D uncertain. From germline, CDR1 is LGHNA and CDR2 YNFKEQ. CDR3 length equals 15 residues. The V end was cut by 0 bases, the J end by 4 bases, with 10 bases between.